The next 24 T cell receptor beta chains were all read from a single sample in a study of T cell repertoires in cytomegalovirus infection (dated by TCRdb to between 2019 and 2020). Sequencing took place on an Illumina HiSeq 1500. TCRdb's own reprocessing of the public reads used fastp at Q25 and MiXCR and kept productive beta chains. Rows are unified per CDR3 protein, each entry keeping the most common DNA and genes. The sample has approximately 250,000 distinct CDR3 sequences on record, 6.5% of them singletons. The top ten hold less than 7.5% of the sample. The sequenced sample consisted of PBMCs. The receptors originated from a human donor in good health (CMV status not recorded). Some clones in this sample may be carry-over from other donors' samples.

This clonotype showed up many times. The V call is TRBV20-1, the J call TRBJ1-1; 8 nucleotides align to TRBD1. The CDR3 spans 13 residues. The germline V gene has CDR1 DFQATT and CDR2 SNEGSKA (reference sequence). V was pared by 3 bases and J by 5 bases, with 5 bases of the junction left unmatched. Written as DNA, the CDR3 is TGCAGTGCTAGGCGGACAGGGAGTACTGAAGCTTTCTTT. Translating it yields CSARRTGSTEAFF.

This clonotype was recorded at least ten times. The chain employs TRBV11-1 and TRBJ1-1, with 7 bases that match TRBD1. Per germline, CDR1 SGHAT and CDR2 FQDESV (reference sequence). CDR3 length: 16 residues. Trimming took 4 bases from V and 1 from J; bases not matched to a gene: 9. The CDR3 here is CASSYTLTGWNTEAFF. In DNA, the CDR3 is TGTGCCAGCAGCTACACACTGACAGGGTGGAACACTGAAGCTTTCTTT. Full variable domain (missing parts from reference TRBV11-1 and TRBJ1-1): EAEVAQSPRYKITEKSQAVAFWCDPISGHATLYWYRQILGQGPELLVQFQDESVVDDSQLPKDRFSAERLKGVDSTLKIQPAELGDSAMYLCASSYTLTGWNTEAFFGQGTRLTVV.

The table lists this clonotype with many counts. This chain connects TRBV7-2 to TRBJ2-1, with D tentatively TRBD1 (5 bases). From germline, CDR1 is SGHTA and CDR2 FQGNSA. This CDR3 region has 15 residues. The germline V and J ends were trimmed by 1 base and 3 bases, with 10 bases remaining between them. For the CDR3, the DNA is TGTGCCAGCAGCTTAGAAGTGACAGACTACAATGAGCAGTTCTTC. As protein: CASSLEVTDYNEQFF.

Ten or more counts support this clonotype. This chain connects TRBV27 to TRBJ2-7; D could derive from TRBD1 or TRBD2 (5 bases each). CDR3 size: 15 residues. CDR1 is MNHEY, CDR2 SMNVEV, per germline (reference sequence). Trimming pared 2 bases from V and 7 bases from J, leaving 18 bases between. CDR3 protein: CASSLGSGPRREQYF. Written as DNA, the CDR3 is TGTGCCAGCAGTTTAGGGTCGGGGCCCCGCAGGGAGCAGTACTTC.

V and J are TRBV20-1 and TRBJ1-6; D is uncertain. The CDR3 runs 14 residues. The germline V gene has CDR1 DFQATT and CDR2 SNEGSKA (reference sequence). Trimming took off 3 bases at V and 1 base at J, with 7 bases between the two ends. As DNA, the CDR3 is TGCAGTGCTAGGGCTGGGTCCTATAATTCACCCCTCCACTTT. Translation gives CSARAGSYNSPLHF.

V and J are TRBV5-4 and TRBJ2-2; 8 bases agree with TRBD1. V shed 4 bases, J shed 4 bases, and the junction held 15 bases outside the gene matches. The CDR3 totals 18 residues. Per germline, CDR1 SGHNT and CDR2 YYREEE (reference sequence). In DNA, the CDR3 is TGTGCCAGCAGCGATCCGGGACAGGCAAGGAGTGCCACCGGGGAGCTGTTTTTT. It encodes CASSDPGQARSATGELFF.

Ten or more counts support this clonotype. The rearrangement links TRBV6-2 or TRBV6-3 to TRBJ1-1; no reliable D call. Trimming left V 4 bases short and J 10 bases short, with 13 bases between. The CDR3 is made up of 12 amino acids. CDR1 and CDR2 (germline): MNHEY, SVGEGT. The CDR3 DNA follows: TGTGCCAGCAGTTTAACCCTCGGACGAGCTTTCTTT. It encodes CASSLTLGRAFF.

This clonotype was seen many times. The chain combines TRBV29-1 with TRBJ2-2; 8 nucleotides align to TRBD1. Trimming took 5 bases from V and 2 from J; bases not matched to a gene: 10. The CDR3 totals 16 residues. The germline gives CDR1 SQVTM, CDR2 ANQGSEA. CDR3: CSVLSRQGINTGELFF. In DNA form, the CDR3 reads TGCAGCGTTCTTTCTAGACAGGGGATCAACACCGGGGAGCTGTTTTTT.

This clonotype was counted at least ten times. The rearrangement links TRBV7-9 to TRBJ2-7, with a tentative D call TRBD2 (5 bases). V lost 4 bases and J 3 bases, leaving 7 bases between the germline ends. The length of the CDR3 is 12 residues. CDR1 is SEHNR, CDR2 FQNEAQ, per germline (reference sequence). The CDR3 coding sequence is TGTGCCAGCAGCTCCGGGAACTACGAGCAGTACTTC. Protein sequence: CASSSGNYEQYF.

This clonotype has a count of ten or more. The J gene is TRBJ2-5, the V gene TRBV28; D is perhaps TRBD2 (6 bases). Per germline, CDR1 MDHEN and CDR2 SYDVKM. The CDR3 is 13 residues long. V lost 3 bases to trimming and J lost 5 bases, with 10 bases between them. This chain's CDR3 is CASSFGGLETQYF. The CDR3 nucleotides are TGTGCCAGCAGTTTCGGGGGTTTGGAGACCCAGTACTTC.

This clonotype was seen many times. The chain joins TRBV6-2 or TRBV6-3 to TRBJ2-7; the D gene is possibly TRBD1 (6 bases). Trimming pared 5 bases from V and 0 bases from J, leaving 20 bases between. The CDR3 contains 17 residues. CDR1 is MNHEY and CDR2 is SVGEGT in the germline V gene. The CDR3 DNA reads TGTGCCAGCAGTAAACCTGACAGGAGCACGTACTCCTACGAGCAGTACTTC. Amino acid sequence: CASSKPDRSTYSYEQYF.

This clonotype has ten or more counts. The V and J genes are TRBV7-3 and TRBJ2-3; 8 bases fit TRBD2. The ends lost 2 bases at V and 1 base at J; junction bases unmatched: 8. Germline-derived CDR1 and CDR2 are SGHTA and FQGTGA. This CDR3 has 17 residues. CDR3 DNA: TGTGCCAGCAGCTTACCCGGGACTAGACCTGGCACAGATACGCAGTATTTT. Translating gives CASSLPGTRPGTDTQYF.

V gene TRBV4-3 combines with J gene TRBJ1-1, with D perhaps matching TRBD1 (6 bases). The CDR3 totals 15 residues. Germline V gene data show CDR1 as LGHNA and CDR2 as YSLEER. The germline V and J ends were trimmed by 4 bases and 0 bases, with 12 bases remaining between them. The chain's CDR3 is CASSPSGQMNTEAFF. For the CDR3, the DNA is TGCGCCAGCAGCCCGTCTGGACAGATGAACACTGAAGCTTTCTTT.

This clonotype was counted at least ten times. The V and J genes are TRBV6-4 and TRBJ2-2; 8 positions match TRBD2. Germline V gene sequence: CDR1 MRHNA, CDR2 SNTAGT. The CDR3 is made up of 14 amino acids. With 10 bases clipped from V and 1 base from J, the junction kept 5 bases outside the gene matches. CDR3 in amino acids: CATRLALNTGELFF. The CDR3 DNA sequence: TGTGCCACCCGACTAGCGCTGAACACCGGGGAGCTGTTTTTT.

This clonotype was observed many times. V gene TRBV6-2 or TRBV6-3 combines with J gene TRBJ2-5; the D is unclear. Trimming removed 7 bases from V and 3 bases from J, with 18 bases in between. The CDR3 has 15 residues. CDR1 MNHEY and CDR2 SVGEGT come from the germline V gene. CDR3 DNA sequence: TGTGCCAGCACTCCCTTCACCAAGAGAGAAGAGACCCAGTACTTC. Residues: CASTPFTKREETQYF.

V gene TRBV29-1 combines with J gene TRBJ1-4, with 9 bases identical to TRBD1. V shed 6 bases and J 4 bases; nucleotides not matched to a gene: 12. The CDR3 spans 16 residues. Germline V CDR1 and CDR2: SQVTM, ANQGSEA. The CDR3 loop is CSVTPPGQGINEKLFF. The CDR3 bases are TGCAGCGTGACACCCCCGGGACAGGGAATTAATGAAAAACTGTTTTTT. The full variable domain, with the rest looked up from reference TRBV29-1 and TRBJ1-4, is SAVISQKPSRDICQRGTSLTIQCQVDSQVTMMFWYRQQPGQSLTLIATANQGSEATYESGFVIDKFPISRPNLTFSTLTVSNMSPEDSSIYLCSVTPPGQGINEKLFFGSGTQLSVL.

This clonotype was counted ten times or more. This chain's CDR3 is CASSRGGDYNEQFF. CDR3 nucleotide sequence: TGTGCCAGCAGTAGAGGCGGCGACTACAATGAGCAGTTCTTC. The chain employs TRBV7-2 and TRBJ2-1; D ambiguous. Germline assignment: CDR1 SGHTA and CDR2 FQGNSA. Trimming took off 6 bases at V and 3 bases at J, with 12 bases between the two ends. The CDR3 sequence is 14 residues long.

This clonotype has a count of ten or more. The rearrangement links TRBV19 to TRBJ2-2, with TRBD2 as a possible D gene (6 bases). Trimming pared 3 bases from V and 0 bases from J, leaving 14 bases between. The germline V gene encodes CDR1 LNHDA and CDR2 SQIVND (reference sequence). The CDR3 totals 17 residues. CDR3 in amino acids: CASSILGAGPNTGELFF. The CDR3 nucleotides read TGTGCCAGTAGTATTCTCGGGGCGGGGCCGAACACCGGGGAGCTGTTTTTT. The full variable domain, in which reference TRBV19 and TRBJ2-2 provide the parts outside the CDR3, is DGGITQSPKYLFRKEGQNVTLSCEQNLNHDAMYWYRQDPGQGLRLIYYSQIVNDFQKGDIAEGYSVSREKKESFPLTVTSAQKNPTAFYLCASSILGAGPNTGELFFGEGSRLTVL.

At least ten counts were recorded for this clonotype. V usage is TRBV19 and J usage is TRBJ2-4; maybe TRBD1 (6 bases). There are 14 residues in the CDR3. The germline CDR1 and CDR2 sequences are LNHDA and SQIVND (reference sequence). Trimming took off 4 bases at V and 7 bases at J, with 14 bases between the two ends. Here the CDR3 DNA reads TGTGCCAGTAGTAACCAGGGGCTTGGGAACATTCAGTACTTC. It specifies CASSNQGLGNIQYF.

At least ten counts were recorded for this clonotype. V usage is TRBV5-4 and J usage is TRBJ1-1; 8 bases fit TRBD1. Per germline, CDR1 SGHNT and CDR2 YYREEE (reference sequence). Trimming removed 0 bases from V and 10 bases from J; junction bases left unmatched: 5. The CDR3 extends over 13 amino acids. The CDR3 DNA sequence: TGTGCCAGCAGCTTGGGAGGGGACAGGTCAGCTTTCTTT. This encodes CASSLGGDRSAFF.

This clonotype was counted only a few times. CDR3 sequence reads: CAWSVRSVNQPQHF. The CDR3 region has the DNA TGTGCCTGGAGTGTACGATCAGTGAATCAGCCCCAGCATTTT. The rearrangement uses TRBV30 and TRBJ1-5; no definite D call. The V gene's germline CDR1 is GTSNPN and CDR2 SVGIG (reference sequence). The CDR3 has 14 amino acids. Between the trimmed V and J ends, which lost 0 bases and 4 bases, there was a span of 10 bases.

This clonotype was counted ten times or more. The chain couples TRBV7-2 to TRBJ2-4; D call uncertain. The V and J ends lost 3 bases and 7 bases respectively, with 13 bases between them. Germline V gives CDR1 SGHTA, CDR2 FQGNSA. This CDR3 comprises 14 residues. The DNA for the CDR3 is TGTGCCAGCAGCTTGGGCAATCAAATGAACATTCAGTACTTC. It encodes CASSLGNQMNIQYF.

This clonotype came up many times. The chain recombines TRBV7-2 with TRBJ1-5; 9 bases agree with TRBD1. The CDR3 runs 13 residues. Germline V gives CDR1 SGHTA, CDR2 FQGNSA. The ends lost 6 bases at V and 10 bases at J; junction bases unmatched: 7. In DNA, the CDR3 is TGTGCCAGCAGGATGGACAGGGGTGAACCCCAGCATTTT. Its translation is CASRMDRGEPQHF.

This clonotype has ten or more counts. The chain links TRBV29-1 to TRBJ2-1; D possibly corresponds to TRBD2 (6 bases). The V gene lost 1 base and the J gene lost 9 bases, with 13 bases spanning the gap. Germline V gene lookup returns CDR1 SQVTM and CDR2 ANQGSEA. This CDR3 spans 13 amino acids. The CDR3 spells CSVEVSAGPEQFF. As DNA, the CDR3 is TGCAGCGTTGAAGTCAGTGCGGGGCCTGAGCAGTTCTTC.